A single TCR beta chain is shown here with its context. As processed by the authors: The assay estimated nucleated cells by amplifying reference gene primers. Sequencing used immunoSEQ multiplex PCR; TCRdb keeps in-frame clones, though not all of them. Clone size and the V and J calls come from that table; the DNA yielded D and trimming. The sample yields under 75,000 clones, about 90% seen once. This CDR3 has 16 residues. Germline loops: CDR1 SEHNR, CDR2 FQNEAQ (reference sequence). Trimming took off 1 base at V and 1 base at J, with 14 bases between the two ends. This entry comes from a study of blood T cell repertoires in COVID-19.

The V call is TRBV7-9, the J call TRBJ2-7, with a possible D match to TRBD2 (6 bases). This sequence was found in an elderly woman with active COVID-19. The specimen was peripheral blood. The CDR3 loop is CASSLGGRRESYEQYF. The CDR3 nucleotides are TGTGCCAGCAGCTTAGGAGGACGGCGGGAATCCTACGAGCAGTACTTC. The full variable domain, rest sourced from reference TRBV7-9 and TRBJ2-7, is DTGVSQNPRHKITKRGQNVTFRCDPISEHNRLYWYRQTLGQGPEFLTYFQNEAQLEKSRLLSDRFSAERPKGSFSTLEIQRTEQGDSAMYLCASSLGGRRESYEQYFGPGTRLTVT.